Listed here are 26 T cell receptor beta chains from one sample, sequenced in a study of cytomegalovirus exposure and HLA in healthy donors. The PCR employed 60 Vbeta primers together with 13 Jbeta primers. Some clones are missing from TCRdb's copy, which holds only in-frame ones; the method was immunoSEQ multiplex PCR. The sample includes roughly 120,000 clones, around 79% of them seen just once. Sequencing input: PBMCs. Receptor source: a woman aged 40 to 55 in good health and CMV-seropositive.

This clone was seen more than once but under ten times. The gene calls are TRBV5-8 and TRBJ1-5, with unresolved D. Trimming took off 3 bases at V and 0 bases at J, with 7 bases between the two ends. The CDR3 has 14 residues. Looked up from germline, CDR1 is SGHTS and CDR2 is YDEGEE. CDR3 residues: CASSYSYSNQPQHF. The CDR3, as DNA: TGTGCCAGCAGCTACAGTTATAGCAATCAGCCCCAGCATTTT.

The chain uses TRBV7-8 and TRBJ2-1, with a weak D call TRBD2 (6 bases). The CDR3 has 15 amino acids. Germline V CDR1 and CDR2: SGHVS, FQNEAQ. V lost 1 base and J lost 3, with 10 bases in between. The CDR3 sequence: CASSLGTGVYNEQFF. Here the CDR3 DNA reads TGTGCCAGCAGCTTAGGTACGGGAGTCTACAATGAGCAGTTCTTC.

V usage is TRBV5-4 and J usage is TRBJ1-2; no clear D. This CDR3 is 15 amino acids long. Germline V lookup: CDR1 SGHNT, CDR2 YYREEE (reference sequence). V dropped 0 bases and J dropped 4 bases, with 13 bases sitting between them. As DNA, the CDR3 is TGTGCCAGCAGCTTGGGAGGGCCGTCTTTCTATGGCTACACCTTC. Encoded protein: CASSLGGPSFYGYTF.

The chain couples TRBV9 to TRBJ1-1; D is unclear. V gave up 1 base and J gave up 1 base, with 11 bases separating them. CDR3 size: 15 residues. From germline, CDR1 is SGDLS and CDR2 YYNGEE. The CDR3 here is CASSVQASWNTEAFF. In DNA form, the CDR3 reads TGTGCCAGCAGCGTACAGGCCAGCTGGAACACTGAAGCTTTCTTT.

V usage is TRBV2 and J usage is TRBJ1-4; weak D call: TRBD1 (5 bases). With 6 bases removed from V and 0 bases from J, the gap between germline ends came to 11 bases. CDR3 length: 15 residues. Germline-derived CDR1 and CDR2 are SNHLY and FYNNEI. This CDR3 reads CASRRQLSTNEKLFF. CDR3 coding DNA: TGTGCCAGCAGACGACAGCTTTCAACTAATGAAAAACTGTTTTTT.

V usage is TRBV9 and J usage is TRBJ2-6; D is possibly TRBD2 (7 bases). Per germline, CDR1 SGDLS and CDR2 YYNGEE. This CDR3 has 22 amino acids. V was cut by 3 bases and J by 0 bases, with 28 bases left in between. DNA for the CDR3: TGTGCCAGCAGCGCCGACTTGGGAGGGGGGAACAGGCAAAGCTCTGGGGCCAACGTCCTGACTTTC. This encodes CASSADLGGGNRQSSGANVLTF. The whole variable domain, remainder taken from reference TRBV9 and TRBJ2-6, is DSGVTQTPKHLITATGQRVTLRCSPRSGDLSVYWYQQSLDQGLQFLIQYYNGEERAKGNILERFSAQQFPDLHSELNLSSLELGDSALYFCASSADLGGGNRQSSGANVLTFGAGSRLTVL.

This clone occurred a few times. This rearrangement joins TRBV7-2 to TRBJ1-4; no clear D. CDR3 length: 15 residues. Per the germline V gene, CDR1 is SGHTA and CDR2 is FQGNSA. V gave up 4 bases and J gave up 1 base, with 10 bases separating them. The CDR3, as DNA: TGTGCCAGCAGCTCCCGACACGTAACTAATGAAAAACTGTTTTTT. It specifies CASSSRHVTNEKLFF. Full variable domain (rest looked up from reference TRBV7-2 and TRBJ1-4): GAGVSQSPSNKVTEKGKDVELRCDPISGHTALYWYRQSLGQGLEFLIYFQGNSAPDKSGLPSDRFSAERTGGSVSTLTIQRTQQEDSAVYLCASSSRHVTNEKLFFGSGTQLSVL.

The CDR3 region is CASSRLGLASNEQFF. The CDR3 nucleotides are TGTGCCAGCAGCCGCCTTGGACTAGCGAGTAATGAGCAGTTCTTC. The chain combines TRBV9 with TRBJ2-1; 9 bases line up with TRBD2. This CDR3 region has 15 residues. V gave up 4 bases and J gave up 7 bases; unmatched junction bases: 9. Germline-derived CDR1 and CDR2 are SGDLS and YYNGEE.

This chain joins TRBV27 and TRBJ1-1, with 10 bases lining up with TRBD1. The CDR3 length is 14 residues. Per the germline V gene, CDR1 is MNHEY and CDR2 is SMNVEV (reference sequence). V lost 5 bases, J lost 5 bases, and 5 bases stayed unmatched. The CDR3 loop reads CASSPRTGGTEAFF. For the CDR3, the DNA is TGTGCCAGCAGTCCTCGGACAGGGGGAACTGAAGCTTTCTTT.

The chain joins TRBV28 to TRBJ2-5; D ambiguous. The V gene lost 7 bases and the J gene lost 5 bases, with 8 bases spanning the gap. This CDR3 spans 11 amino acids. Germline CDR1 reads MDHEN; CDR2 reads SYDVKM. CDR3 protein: CASTSPETQYF. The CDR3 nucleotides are TGTGCCAGCACCTCCCCCGAGACCCAGTACTTC.

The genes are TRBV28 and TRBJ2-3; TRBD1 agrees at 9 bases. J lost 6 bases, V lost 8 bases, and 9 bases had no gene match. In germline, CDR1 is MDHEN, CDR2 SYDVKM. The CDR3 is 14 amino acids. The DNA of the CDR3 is TGTGCCAGCTCCGCACAGGGGGCAGCTGATACGCAGTATTTT. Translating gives CASSAQGAADTQYF.

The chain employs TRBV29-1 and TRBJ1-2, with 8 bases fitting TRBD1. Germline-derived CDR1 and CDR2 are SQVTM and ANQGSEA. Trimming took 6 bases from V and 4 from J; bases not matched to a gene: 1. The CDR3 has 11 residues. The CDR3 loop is CSVGTGYGYTF. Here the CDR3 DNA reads TGCAGCGTGGGGACAGGCTATGGCTACACCTTC.

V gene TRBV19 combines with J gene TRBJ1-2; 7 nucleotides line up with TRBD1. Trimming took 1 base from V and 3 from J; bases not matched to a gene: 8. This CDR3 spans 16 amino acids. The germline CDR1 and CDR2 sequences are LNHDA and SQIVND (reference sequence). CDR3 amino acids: CASSIGVVGTDYGYTF. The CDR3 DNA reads TGTGCCAGTAGTATAGGAGTAGTAGGGACAGACTATGGCTACACCTTC.

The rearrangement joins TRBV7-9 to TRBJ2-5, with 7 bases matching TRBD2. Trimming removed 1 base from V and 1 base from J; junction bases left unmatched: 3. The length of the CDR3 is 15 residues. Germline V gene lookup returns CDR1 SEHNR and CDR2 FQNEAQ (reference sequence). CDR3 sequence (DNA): TGTGCCAGCAGCTTAGAACTAGCGATCCAAGAGACCCAGTACTTC. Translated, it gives CASSLELAIQETQYF.

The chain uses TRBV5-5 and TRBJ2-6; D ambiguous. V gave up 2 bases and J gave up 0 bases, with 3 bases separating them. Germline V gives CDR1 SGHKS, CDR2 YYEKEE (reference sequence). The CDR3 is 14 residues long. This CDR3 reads CASSFISGANVLTF. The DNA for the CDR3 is TGTGCCAGCAGCTTTATCTCTGGGGCCAACGTCCTGACTTTC. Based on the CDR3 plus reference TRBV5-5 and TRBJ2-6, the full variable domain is DAGVTQSPTHLIKTRGQQVTLRCSPISGHKSVSWYQQVLGQGPQFIFQYYEKEERGRGNFPDRFSARQFPNYSSELNVNALLLGDSALYLCASSFISGANVLTFGAGSRLTVL.

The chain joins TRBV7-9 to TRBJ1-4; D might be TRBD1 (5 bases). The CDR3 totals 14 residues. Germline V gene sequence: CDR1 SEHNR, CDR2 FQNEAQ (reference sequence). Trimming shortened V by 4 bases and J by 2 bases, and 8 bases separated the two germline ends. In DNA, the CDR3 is TGTGCCAGCAGCTCAGGGAGGACTAATGAAAAACTGTTTTTT. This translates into CASSSGRTNEKLFF.

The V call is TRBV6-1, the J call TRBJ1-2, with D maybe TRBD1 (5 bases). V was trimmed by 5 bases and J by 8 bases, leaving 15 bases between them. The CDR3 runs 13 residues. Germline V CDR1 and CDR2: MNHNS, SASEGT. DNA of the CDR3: TGTGCCAGCAGTTCGGGACTTGGCGGAGGCTACACCTTC. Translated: CASSSGLGGGYTF.

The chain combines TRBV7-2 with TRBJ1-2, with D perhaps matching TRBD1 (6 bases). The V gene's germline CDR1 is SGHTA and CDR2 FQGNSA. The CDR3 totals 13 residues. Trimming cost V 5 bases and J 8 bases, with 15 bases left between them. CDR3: CASSPYRVGGYTF. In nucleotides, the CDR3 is TGTGCCAGCAGCCCGTACAGGGTTGGCGGCTACACCTTC.

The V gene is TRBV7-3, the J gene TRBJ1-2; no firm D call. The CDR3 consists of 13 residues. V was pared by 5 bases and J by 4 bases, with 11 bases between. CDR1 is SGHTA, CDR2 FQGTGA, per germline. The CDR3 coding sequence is TGTGCCAGCAGCCAAGATGCTACCTATGGCTACACCTTC. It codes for CASSQDATYGYTF.

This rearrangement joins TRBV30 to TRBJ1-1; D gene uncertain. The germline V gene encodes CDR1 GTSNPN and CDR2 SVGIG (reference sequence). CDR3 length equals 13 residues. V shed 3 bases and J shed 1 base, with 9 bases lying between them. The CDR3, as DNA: TGTGCCTGGAGGTCCAGATGGAACACTGAAGCTTTCTTT. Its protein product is CAWRSRWNTEAFF.

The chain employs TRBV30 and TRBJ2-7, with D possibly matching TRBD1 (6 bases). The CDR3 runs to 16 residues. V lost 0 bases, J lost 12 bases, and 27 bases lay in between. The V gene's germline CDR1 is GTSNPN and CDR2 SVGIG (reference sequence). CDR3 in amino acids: CAWSVFMGPTSGELYF. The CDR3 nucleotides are TGTGCCTGGAGTGTCTTTATGGGACCGACATCAGGGGAACTGTACTTC.

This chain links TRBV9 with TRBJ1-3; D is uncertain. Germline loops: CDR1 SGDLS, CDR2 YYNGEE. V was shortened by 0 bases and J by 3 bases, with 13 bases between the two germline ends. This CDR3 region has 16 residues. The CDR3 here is CASSVGGELGGNTIYF. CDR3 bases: TGTGCCAGCAGCGTAGGAGGAGAATTAGGTGGAAACACCATATATTTT. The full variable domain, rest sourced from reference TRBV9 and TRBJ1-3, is DSGVTQTPKHLITATGQRVTLRCSPRSGDLSVYWYQQSLDQGLQFLIQYYNGEERAKGNILERFSAQQFPDLHSELNLSSLELGDSALYFCASSVGGELGGNTIYFGEGSWLTVV.

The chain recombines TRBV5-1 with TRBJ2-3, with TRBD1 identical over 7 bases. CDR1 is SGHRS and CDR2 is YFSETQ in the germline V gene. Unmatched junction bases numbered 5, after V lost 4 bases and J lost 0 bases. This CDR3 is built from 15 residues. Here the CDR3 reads CASSLRDSSTDTQYF. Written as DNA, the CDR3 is TGCGCCAGCAGCCTCCGGGACAGTAGCACAGATACGCAGTATTTT.

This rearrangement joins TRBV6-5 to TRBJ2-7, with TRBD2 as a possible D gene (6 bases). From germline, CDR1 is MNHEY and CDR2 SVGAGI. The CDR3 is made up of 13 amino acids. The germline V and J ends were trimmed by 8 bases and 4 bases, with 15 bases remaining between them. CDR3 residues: CASREWTNYEQYF. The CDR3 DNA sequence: TGTGCCAGCCGCGAGTGGACTAATTACGAGCAGTACTTC.

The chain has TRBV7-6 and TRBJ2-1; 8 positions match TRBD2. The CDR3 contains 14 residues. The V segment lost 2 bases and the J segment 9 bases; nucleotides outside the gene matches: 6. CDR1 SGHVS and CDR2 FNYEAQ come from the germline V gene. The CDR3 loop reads CASSLSRGGTEQFF. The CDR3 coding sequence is TGTGCCAGCAGCTTATCACGGGGGGGCACTGAGCAGTTCTTC.

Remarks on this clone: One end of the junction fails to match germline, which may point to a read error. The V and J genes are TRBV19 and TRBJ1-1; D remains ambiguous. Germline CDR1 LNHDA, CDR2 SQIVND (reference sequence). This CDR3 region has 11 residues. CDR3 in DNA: TGTGTCAGTACTGACATTGCATCAGCTTTCTTT. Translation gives CVSTDIASAFF. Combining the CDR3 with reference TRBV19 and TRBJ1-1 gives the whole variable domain DGGITQSPKYLFRKEGQNVTLSCEQNLNHDAMYWYRQDPGQGLRLIYYSQIVNDFQKGDIAEGYSVSREKKESFPLTVTSAQKNPTAFYLCVSTDIASAFFGQGTRLTVV.